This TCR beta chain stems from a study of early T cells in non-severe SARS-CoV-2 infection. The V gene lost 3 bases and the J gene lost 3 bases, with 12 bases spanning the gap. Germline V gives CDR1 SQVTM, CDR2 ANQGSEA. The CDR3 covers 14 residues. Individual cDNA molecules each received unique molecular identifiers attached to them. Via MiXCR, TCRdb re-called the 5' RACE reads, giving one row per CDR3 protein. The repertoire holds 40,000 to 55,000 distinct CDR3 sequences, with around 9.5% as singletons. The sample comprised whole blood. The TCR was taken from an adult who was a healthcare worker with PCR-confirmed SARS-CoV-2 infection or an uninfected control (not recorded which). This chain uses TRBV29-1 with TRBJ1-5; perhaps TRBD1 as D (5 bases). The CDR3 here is CSVEVGGTNQPQHF. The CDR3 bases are TGCAGCGTTGAGGTTGGAGGGACCAATCAGCCCCAGCATTTT.